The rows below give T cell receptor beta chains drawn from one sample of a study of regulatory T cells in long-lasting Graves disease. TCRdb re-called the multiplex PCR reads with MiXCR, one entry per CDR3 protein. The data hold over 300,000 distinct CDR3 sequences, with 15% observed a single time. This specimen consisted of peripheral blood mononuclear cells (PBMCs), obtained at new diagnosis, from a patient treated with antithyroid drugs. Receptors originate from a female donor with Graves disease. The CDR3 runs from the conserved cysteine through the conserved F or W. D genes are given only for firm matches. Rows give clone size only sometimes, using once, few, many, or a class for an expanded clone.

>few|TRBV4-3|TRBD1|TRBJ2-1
CASSLADRGKNEQFF
TGCGCCAGCAGCCTTGCGGACAGGGGCAAGAATGAGCAGTTCTTC
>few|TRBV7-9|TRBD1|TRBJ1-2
CASSLEGQASNYGYTF
TGTGCCAGCAGCTTAGAGGGACAGGCTTCCAACTATGGCTACACCTTC
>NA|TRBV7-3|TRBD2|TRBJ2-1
CASSRTSGDYNEQFF
TGTGCCAGCAGCCGGACTAGCGGAGACTACAATGAGCAGTTCTTC
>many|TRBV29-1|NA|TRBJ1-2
CSVRGRAYGYTF
TGCAGCGTGAGGGGTCGCGCCTATGGCTACACCTTC
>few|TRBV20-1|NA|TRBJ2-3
CSARKRLALYADTQYF
TGCAGTGCTCGAAAGAGGCTAGCTCTATACGCAGATACGCAGTATTTT
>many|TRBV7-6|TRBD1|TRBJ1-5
CASSGGGQGSNQPQHF
TGTGCCAGCAGCGGGGGAGGACAGGGTAGCAATCAGCCCCAGCATTTT
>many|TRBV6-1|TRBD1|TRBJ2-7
CASRQGKPYEQYF
TGTGCCAGCCGACAGGGTAAACCCTACGAGCAGTACTTC
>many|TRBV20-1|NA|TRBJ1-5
CSASSGGNQPQHF
TGCAGTGCTAGTTCAGGGGGCAATCAGCCCCAGCATTTT
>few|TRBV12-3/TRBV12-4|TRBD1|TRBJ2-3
CASSLPRTGDTDTQYF
TGTGCCAGCAGTTTACCCCGGACAGGGGACACAGATACGCAGTATTTT
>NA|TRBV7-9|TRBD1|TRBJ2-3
CASSSRRDRPRTDTQYF
TGTGCCAGCAGCTCGCGCCGGGACAGGCCCCGCACAGATACGCAGTATTTT
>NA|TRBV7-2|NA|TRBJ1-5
CASSLFSGNQPQHF
TGTGCCAGCAGCTTATTTTCCGGAAATCAGCCCCAGCATTTT
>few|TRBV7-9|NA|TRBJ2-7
CASSLTGLEGRYEQYF
TGTGCCAGCAGCTTAACTGGGCTAGAGGGACGGTACGAGCAGTACTTC
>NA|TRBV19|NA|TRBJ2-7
CASSMTSSSLYEQYF
TGTGCCAGTAGTATGACTAGTTCGTCCCTCTACGAGCAGTACTTC
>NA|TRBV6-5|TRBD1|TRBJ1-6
CASSYPEWGTGVSPLHF
TGTGCCAGCAGTTACCCGGAGTGGGGGACAGGGGTGTCACCCCTCCACTTT
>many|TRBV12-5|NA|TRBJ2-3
CASGLVSLDTDTQYF
TGTGCTAGTGGTTTGGTATCACTGGACACAGATACGCAGTATTTT
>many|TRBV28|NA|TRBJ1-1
CASSLVQSEAFF
TGTGCCAGCAGTTTAGTCCAATCTGAAGCTTTCTTT
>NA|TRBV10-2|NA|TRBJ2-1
CASREDGTFGLNNEQFF
TGCGCCAGCAGAGAGGACGGGACTTTTGGACTGAACAATGAGCAGTTCTTC
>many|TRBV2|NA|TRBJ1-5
CASSEWDFSNQPQHF
TGTGCCAGCAGTGAATGGGATTTTAGCAATCAGCCCCAGCATTTT
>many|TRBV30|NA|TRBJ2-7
CAWSGNWEPGEQYF
TGTGCCTGGAGCGGAAATTGGGAACCTGGAGAGCAGTACTTC
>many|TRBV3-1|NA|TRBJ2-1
CASSQETGYINEQFF
TGTGCCAGCAGCCAGGAGACGGGGTACATCAATGAGCAGTTCTTC
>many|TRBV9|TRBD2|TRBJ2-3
CASSVEASGSSTSTDTQYF
TGTGCCAGCAGCGTAGAGGCTAGCGGCTCCTCAACTAGCACAGATACGCAGTATTTT
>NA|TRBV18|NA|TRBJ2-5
CASSPRVTSVGETQYF
TGTGCCAGCTCACCGCGAGTCACGTCGGTAGGAGAGACCCAGTACTTC
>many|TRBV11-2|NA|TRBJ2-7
CASSLARGSYEQYF
TGTGCCAGCAGCTTAGCACGGGGATCCTACGAGCAGTACTTC
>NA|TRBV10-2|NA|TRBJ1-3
CASSEYRGSGNTIYF
TGCGCCAGCAGTGAGTATAGGGGTTCTGGAAACACCATATATTTT
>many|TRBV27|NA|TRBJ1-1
CASSLLQSGAEAFF
TGTGCCAGCAGTTTACTTCAGTCAGGGGCTGAAGCTTTCTTT
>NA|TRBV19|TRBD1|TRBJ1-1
CASREGAAEAFF
TGTGCCAGTAGAGAGGGGGCCGCTGAAGCTTTCTTT
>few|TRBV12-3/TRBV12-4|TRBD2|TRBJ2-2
CASSSGLAGHGELFF
TGTGCCAGCAGTTCAGGACTAGCGGGTCACGGGGAGCTGTTTTTT
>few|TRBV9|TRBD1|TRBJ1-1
CASSHPGGQNTEAFF
TGTGCCAGCAGCCACCCAGGGGGACAGAACACTGAAGCTTTCTTT
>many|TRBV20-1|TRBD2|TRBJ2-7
CSAPGTSGTHEQYF
TGCAGTGCTCCTGGGACTAGCGGGACCCACGAGCAGTACTTC
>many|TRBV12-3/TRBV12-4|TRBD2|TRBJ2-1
CASSPTSGSYNEQFF
TGTGCCAGCAGCCCTACTAGCGGGTCATACAATGAGCAGTTCTTC
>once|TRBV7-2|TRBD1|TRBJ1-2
CACSGDGTGSFYGYTF
TGTGCCTGCTCTGGGGACGGGACAGGGAGTTTCTATGGCTACACCTTC
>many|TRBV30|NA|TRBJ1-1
CAWRLRMNTEAFF
TGTGCCTGGAGGCTCCGGATGAACACTGAAGCTTTCTTT
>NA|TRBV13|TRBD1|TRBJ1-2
CASSWTGLYGYTF
TGTGCCAGCAGTTGGACAGGGCTCTATGGCTACACCTTC
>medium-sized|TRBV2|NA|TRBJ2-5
CASRNWGQGGIETQYF
TGTGCCAGCAGGAACTGGGGGCAGGGTGGTATAGAGACCCAGTACTTC
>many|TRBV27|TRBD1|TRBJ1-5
CASSSPPRGGGKQPQHF
TGTGCCAGCAGTTCTCCCCCTCGGGGAGGGGGCAAGCAGCCCCAGCATTTT
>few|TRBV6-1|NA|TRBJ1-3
CASGERSGNTIYF
TGTGCCAGCGGTGAAAGGTCTGGAAACACCATATATTTT
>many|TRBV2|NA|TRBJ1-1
CASKESTEAFF
TGTGCCAGCAAGGAGTCTACTGAAGCTTTCTTT
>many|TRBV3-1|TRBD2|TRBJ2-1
CASSQVSLAGYNEQFF
TGTGCCAGCAGCCAAGTCAGTCTAGCGGGATACAATGAGCAGTTCTTC
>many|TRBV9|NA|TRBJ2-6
CASSVDLRNSGANVLTF
TGTGCCAGCAGCGTAGATCTCCGCAACTCTGGGGCCAACGTCCTGACTTTC
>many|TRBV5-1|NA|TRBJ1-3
CASSEELSGNTIYF
TGCGCCAGCAGTGAGGAGCTCTCTGGAAACACCATATATTTT
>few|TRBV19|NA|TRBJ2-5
CASSSQAKGETQYF
TGTGCCAGTAGTAGCCAGGCTAAAGGGGAGACCCAGTACTTC
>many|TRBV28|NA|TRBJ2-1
CASSLRGVRYNEQFF
TGTGCCAGCAGTTTGAGGGGAGTAAGGTACAATGAGCAGTTCTTC
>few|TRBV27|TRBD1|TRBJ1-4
CASSRRGYEKLFF
TGTGCCAGCAGTCGCAGGGGGTATGAAAAACTGTTTTTT
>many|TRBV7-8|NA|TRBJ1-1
CASSFWNLAENTEAFF
TGTGCCAGCAGCTTTTGGAACTTGGCAGAGAACACTGAAGCTTTCTTT
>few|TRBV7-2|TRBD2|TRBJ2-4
CASSLARGAAKNIQYF
TGTGCCAGCAGCTTAGCGCGGGGGGCCGCCAAAAACATTCAGTACTTC
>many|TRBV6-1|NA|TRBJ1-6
CASSRGQPINSPLHF
TGTGCCAGCAGTCGAGGACAGCCGATTAATTCACCCCTCCACTTT
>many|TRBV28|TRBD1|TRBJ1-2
CASSLRQGHGYTF
TGTGCCAGCAGTCTGCGACAGGGTCATGGCTACACCTTC
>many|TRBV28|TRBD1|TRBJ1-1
CASPPPTGKENTEAFF
TGTGCCAGCCCCCCTCCGACAGGGAAGGAGAACACTGAAGCTTTCTTT
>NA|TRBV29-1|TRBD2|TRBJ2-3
CSGAGGGTDTQYF
TGCAGCGGAGCGGGAGGGGGCACAGATACGCAGTATTTT
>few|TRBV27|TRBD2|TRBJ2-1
CASSLSIGGGNEQFF
TGTGCCAGCAGTTTATCGATTGGGGGGGGGAATGAGCAGTTCTTC
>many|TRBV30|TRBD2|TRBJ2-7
CAWSRGGRLSEQYF
TGTGCCTGGAGTCGTGGCGGGAGGCTAAGCGAGCAGTACTTC
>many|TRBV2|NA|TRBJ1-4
CASRGRRGLEDEKLFF
TGTGCCAGCAGGGGGAGGCGGGGTCTGGAGGATGAAAAACTGTTTTTT